This TCR beta chain came from a study of T cell repertoires in cytomegalovirus infection. On the study more broadly: Both CMV infection and a matching HLA type were indicated by public TCR beta signatures. Whole-study results and caveats: Across the ex vivo response, the dominant clonotypes were HLA-C-restricted CMV-specific TCR beta clonotypes. Summed public TCR beta family frequency identified CMV carriers bearing the relevant HLA.

MiXCR, run by TCRdb on the reads, gives a single entry per CDR3 protein. Here the sample spans fewer than 80,000 distinct CDR3 sequences, 3.7% being singletons. This clonotype was recorded many times. Its antigen remains unknown. There are 13 residues in the CDR3. The germline V gene encodes CDR1 MNHEY and CDR2 SVGEGT. V shed 6 bases and J shed 8 bases, with 16 bases lying between them. The clonotype was recovered from a human donor in good health (CMV status not recorded). Some clones in this sample may be carry-over from other donors' samples. Sequenced input: PBMCs. The rearrangement joins TRBV6-2 or TRBV6-3 to TRBJ1-2; D remains unclear. CDR3 sequence (DNA): TGTGCCAGCAGCCCTGCCTATCCTGAGGGCTACACCTTC. This translates into CASSPAYPEGYTF.